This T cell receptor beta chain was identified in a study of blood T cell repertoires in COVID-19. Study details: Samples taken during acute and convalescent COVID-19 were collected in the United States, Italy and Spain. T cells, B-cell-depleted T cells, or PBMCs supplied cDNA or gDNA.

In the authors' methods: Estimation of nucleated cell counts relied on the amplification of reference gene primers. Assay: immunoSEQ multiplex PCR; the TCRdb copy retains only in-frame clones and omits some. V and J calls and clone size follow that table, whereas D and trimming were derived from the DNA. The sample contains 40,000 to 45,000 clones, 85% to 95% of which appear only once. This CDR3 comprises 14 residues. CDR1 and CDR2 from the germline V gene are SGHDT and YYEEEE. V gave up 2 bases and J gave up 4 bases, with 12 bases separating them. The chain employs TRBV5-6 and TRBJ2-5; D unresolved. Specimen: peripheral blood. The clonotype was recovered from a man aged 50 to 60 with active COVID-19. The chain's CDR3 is CASSLVVGGETQYF. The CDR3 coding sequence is TGTGCCAGCAGCTTAGTGGTCGGCGGAGAGACCCAGTACTTC. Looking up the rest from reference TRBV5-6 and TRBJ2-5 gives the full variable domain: DAGVTQSPTHLIKTRGQQVTLRCSPKSGHDTVSWYQQALGQGPQFIFQYYEEEERQRGNFPDRFSGHQFPNYSSELNVNALLLGDSALYLCASSLVVGGETQYFGPGTRLLVL.